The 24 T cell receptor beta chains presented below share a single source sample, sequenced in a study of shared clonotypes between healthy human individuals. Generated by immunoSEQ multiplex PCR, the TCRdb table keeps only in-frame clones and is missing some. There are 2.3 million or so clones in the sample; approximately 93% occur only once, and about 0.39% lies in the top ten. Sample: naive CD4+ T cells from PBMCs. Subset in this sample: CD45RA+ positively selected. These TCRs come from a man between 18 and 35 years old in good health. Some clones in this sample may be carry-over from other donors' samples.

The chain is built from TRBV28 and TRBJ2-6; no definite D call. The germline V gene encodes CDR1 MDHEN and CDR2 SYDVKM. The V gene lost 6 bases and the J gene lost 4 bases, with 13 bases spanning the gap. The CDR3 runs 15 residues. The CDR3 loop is CASSQGQAGANVLTF. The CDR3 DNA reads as TGTGCCAGCAGCCAAGGGCAAGCCGGGGCCAACGTCCTGACTTTC.

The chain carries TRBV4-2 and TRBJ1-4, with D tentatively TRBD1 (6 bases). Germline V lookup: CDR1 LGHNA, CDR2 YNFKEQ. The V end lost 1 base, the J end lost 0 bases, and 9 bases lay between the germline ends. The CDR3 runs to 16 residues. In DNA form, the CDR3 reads TGTGCCAGCAGCCAAGGACGGGGGCCAACTAATGAAAAACTGTTTTTT. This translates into CASSQGRGPTNEKLFF.

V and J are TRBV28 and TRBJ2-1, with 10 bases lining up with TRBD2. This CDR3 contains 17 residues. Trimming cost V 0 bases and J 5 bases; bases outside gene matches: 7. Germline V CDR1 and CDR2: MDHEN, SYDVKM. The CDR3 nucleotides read TGTGCCAGCAGTTTATGGAGCGGGAGGGCCCGCAACAATGAGCAGTTCTTC. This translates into CASSLWSGRARNNEQFF.

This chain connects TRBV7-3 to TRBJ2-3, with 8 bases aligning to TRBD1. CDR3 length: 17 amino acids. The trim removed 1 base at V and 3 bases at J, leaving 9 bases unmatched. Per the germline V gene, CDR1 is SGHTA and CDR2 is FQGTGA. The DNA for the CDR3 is TGTGCCAGCAGCTTAAATGTTGGACAGGGAGGAACAGATACGCAGTATTTT. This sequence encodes CASSLNVGQGGTDTQYF.

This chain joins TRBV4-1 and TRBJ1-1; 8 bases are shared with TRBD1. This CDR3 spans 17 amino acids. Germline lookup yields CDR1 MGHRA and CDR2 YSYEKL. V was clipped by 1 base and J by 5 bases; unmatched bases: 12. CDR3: CASSQGPLQGASTEAFF. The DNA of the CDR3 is TGCGCCAGCAGCCAAGGACCCCTCCAGGGGGCGAGTACTGAAGCTTTCTTT.

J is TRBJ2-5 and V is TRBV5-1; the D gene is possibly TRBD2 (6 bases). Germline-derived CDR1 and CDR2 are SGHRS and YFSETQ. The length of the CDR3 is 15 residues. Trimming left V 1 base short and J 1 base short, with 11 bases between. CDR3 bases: TGCGCCAGCAGCTTGCCCCTTAGCGGCCAAGAGACCCAGTACTTC. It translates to CASSLPLSGQETQYF.

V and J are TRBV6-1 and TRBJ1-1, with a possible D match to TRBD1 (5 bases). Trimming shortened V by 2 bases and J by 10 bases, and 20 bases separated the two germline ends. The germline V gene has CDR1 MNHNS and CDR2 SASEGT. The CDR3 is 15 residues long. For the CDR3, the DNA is TGTGCCAGCAGTGAAATTGGGGCCGCATACAAGAGAGCTTTCTTT. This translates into CASSEIGAAYKRAFF.

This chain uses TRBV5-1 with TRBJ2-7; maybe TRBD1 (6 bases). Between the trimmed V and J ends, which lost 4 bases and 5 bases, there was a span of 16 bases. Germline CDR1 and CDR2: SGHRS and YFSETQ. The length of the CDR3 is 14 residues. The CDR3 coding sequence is TGCGCCAGCAGCCCACAGGGATTTTACAACGAGCAGTACTTC. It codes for CASSPQGFYNEQYF.

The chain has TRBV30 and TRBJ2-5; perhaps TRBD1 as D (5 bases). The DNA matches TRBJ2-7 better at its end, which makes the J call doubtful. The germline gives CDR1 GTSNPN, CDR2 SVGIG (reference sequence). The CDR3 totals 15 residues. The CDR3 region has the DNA TGTGCCTGGGTCAGGGCAGGTTCGAGCTCCTACGAGCAGTACTTC. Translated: CAWVRAGSSSYEQYF.

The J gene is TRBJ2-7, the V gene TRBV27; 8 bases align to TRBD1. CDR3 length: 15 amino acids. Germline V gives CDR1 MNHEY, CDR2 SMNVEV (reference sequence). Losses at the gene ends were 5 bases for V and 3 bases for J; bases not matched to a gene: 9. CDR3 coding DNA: TGTGCCAGCAGTCCCTCCTCAGGGGGCCTCTACGAGCAGTACTTC. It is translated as CASSPSSGGLYEQYF.

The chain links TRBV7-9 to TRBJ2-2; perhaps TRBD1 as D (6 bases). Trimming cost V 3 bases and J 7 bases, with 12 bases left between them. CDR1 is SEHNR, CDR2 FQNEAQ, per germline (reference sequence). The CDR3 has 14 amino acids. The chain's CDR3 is CASSFGGGRGELFF. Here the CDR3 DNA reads TGTGCCAGCAGCTTTGGGGGCGGACGCGGGGAGCTGTTTTTT.

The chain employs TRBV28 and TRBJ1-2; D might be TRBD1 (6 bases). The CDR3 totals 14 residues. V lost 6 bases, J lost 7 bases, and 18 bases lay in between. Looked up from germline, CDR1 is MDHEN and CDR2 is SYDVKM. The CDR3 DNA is TGTGCCAGCAGGTACCCCTTCGTAGGGGGTGGCTACACCTTC. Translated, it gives CASRYPFVGGGYTF.

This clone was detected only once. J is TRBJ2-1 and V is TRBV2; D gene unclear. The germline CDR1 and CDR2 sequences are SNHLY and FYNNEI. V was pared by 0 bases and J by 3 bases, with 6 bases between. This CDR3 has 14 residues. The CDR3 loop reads CASSEAAYYNEQFF. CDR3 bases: TGTGCCAGCAGTGAAGCTGCCTACTACAATGAGCAGTTCTTC.

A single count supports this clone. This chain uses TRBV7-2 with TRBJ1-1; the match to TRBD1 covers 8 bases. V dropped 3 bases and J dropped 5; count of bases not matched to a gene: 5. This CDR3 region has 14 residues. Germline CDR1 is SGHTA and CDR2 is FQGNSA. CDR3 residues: CASSFDRGETEAFF. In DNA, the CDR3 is TGTGCCAGCAGCTTCGACAGGGGAGAAACTGAAGCTTTCTTT.

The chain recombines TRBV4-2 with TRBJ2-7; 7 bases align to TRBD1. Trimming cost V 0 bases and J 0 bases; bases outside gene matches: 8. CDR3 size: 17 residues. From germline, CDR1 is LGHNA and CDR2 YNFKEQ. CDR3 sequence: CASSQDRGQLISYEQYF. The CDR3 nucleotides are TGTGCCAGCAGCCAAGATAGGGGACAGCTAATCTCCTACGAGCAGTACTTC.

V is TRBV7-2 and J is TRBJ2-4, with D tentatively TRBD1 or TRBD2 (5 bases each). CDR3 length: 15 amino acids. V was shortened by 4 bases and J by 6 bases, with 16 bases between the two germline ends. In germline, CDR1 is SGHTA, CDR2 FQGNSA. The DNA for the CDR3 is TGTGCCAGCAGCTCAGGGAGCCCTGGGGGAAACATTCAGTACTTC. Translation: CASSSGSPGGNIQYF.

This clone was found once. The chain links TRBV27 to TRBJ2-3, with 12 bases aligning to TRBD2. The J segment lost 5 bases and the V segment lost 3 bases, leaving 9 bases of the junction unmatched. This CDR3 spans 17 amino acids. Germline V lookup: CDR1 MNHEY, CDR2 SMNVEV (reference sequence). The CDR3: CASSFETSGSSQDTQYF. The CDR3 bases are TGTGCCAGCAGTTTTGAGACTAGCGGGAGTTCTCAAGATACGCAGTATTTT.

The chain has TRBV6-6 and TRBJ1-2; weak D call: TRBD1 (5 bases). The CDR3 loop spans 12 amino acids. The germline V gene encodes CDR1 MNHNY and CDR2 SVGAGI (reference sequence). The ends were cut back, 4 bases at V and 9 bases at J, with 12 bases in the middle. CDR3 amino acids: CASSSTGPSYTF. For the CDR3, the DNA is TGTGCCAGCAGTTCAACAGGTCCCAGCTACACCTTC.

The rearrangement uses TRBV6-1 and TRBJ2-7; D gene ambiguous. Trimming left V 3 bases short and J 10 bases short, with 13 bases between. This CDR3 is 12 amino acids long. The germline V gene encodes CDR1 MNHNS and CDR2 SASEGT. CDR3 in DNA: TGTGCCAGCAGTGACGTCTCACGAAGCCAGTACTTC. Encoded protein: CASSDVSRSQYF.

The CDR3 region is CASSEGLAGGGETQYF. The CDR3 DNA sequence: TGCGCCAGCAGCGAGGGACTAGCGGGAGGGGGTGAGACCCAGTACTTC. V is TRBV5-1 and J is TRBJ2-5; TRBD2 aligns across 16 bases. CDR1 is SGHRS, CDR2 YFSETQ, per germline. The CDR3 has 16 residues. Unmatched junction bases numbered 5, after V lost 4 bases and J lost 5 bases.

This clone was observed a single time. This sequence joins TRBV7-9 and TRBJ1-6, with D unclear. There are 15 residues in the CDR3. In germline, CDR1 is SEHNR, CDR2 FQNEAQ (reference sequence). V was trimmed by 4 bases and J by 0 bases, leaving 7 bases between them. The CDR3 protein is CASSSPSSYNSPLHF. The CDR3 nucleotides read TGTGCCAGCAGCTCCCCGAGCTCCTATAATTCACCCCTCCACTTT.

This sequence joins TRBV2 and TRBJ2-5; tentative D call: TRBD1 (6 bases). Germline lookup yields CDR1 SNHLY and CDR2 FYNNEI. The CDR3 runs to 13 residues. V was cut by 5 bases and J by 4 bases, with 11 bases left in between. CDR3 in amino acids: CASSTGQVETQYF. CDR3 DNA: TGTGCCAGCAGTACGGGACAAGTAGAGACCCAGTACTTC.

CDR3 region: CASTTSGASTDTQYF. The DNA of the CDR3 is TGCGCCAGCACTACCAGCGGGGCTAGCACAGATACGCAGTATTTT. V gene TRBV5-1 combines with J gene TRBJ2-3, with 7 bases aligning to TRBD2. Germline-derived CDR1 and CDR2 are SGHRS and YFSETQ. The CDR3 covers 15 residues. The V segment lost 6 bases and the J segment 0 bases; nucleotides outside the gene matches: 7.

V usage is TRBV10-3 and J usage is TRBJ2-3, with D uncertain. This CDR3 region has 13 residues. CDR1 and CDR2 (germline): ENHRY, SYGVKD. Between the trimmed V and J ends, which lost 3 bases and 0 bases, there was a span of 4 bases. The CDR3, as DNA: TGTGCCATCAGTGAACAGAGCACAGATACGCAGTATTTT. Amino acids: CAISEQSTDTQYF.